A selection of T cell receptor beta chains follows, all from one sample in a study of Ad26.COV2.S vaccination and SARS-CoV-2 variants. Sequencing used immunoSEQ multiplex PCR; TCRdb keeps in-frame clones, though not all of them. The sample lists over 400,000 clones; about nine tenths were seen once. This specimen was peripheral blood, taken in a trial of Ad26.COV2.S vaccine versus placebo. The receptor source for this set is a person aged 18-60 years who received the Ad26.COV2.S COVID-19 vaccine or a placebo. Each CDR3 is given with its conserved first and last residue. Each record gives: D gene, clone size, V gene, J gene, CDR3 protein, CDR3 DNA. The D gene is left open where the match is weak. Not every row has a clone size; where given, it reads once, few, many or a size class.

d_gene: -
abundance: once
v_gene: TRBV10-3
j_gene: TRBJ1-2
CDR3aa: CAISWAGINYGYTF
CDR3nt: TGTGCCATCAGTTGGGCAGGGATTAACTATGGCTACACCTTC

d_gene: TRBD2
abundance: -
v_gene: TRBV19
j_gene: TRBJ2-1
CDR3aa: CASTLTSGISQSFFF
CDR3nt: TGTGCCAGTACCCTGACTAGCGGCATTAGCCAATCGTTTTTCTTC

d_gene: -
abundance: -
v_gene: TRBV5-1
j_gene: TRBJ1-2
CDR3aa: CASSLGASTGYTF
CDR3nt: TGCGCCAGCAGCTTGGGGGCCTCGACTGGCTACACCTTC

d_gene: TRBD2
abundance: once
v_gene: TRBV2
j_gene: TRBJ2-5
CDR3aa: CASRLAVEGTQYF
CDR3nt: TGTGCCAGCAGACTAGCGGTAGAGGGGACCCAGTACTTC

d_gene: -
abundance: once
v_gene: TRBV6-5
j_gene: TRBJ1-1
CDR3aa: CASSYLGLGTNTEAFF
CDR3nt: TGTGCCAGCAGTTACCTCGGACTGGGGACGAACACTGAAGCTTTCTTT

d_gene: -
abundance: -
v_gene: TRBV25-1
j_gene: TRBJ1-1
CDR3aa: CASSEYTEAFF
CDR3nt: TGTGCCAGCAGTGAATACACTGAAGCTTTCTTT

d_gene: TRBD2
abundance: -
v_gene: TRBV7-3
j_gene: TRBJ2-1
CDR3aa: CASSLPGLVNEQFF
CDR3nt: TGTGCCAGCAGCTTACCAGGACTAGTCAATGAGCAGTTCTTC

d_gene: -
abundance: -
v_gene: TRBV7-9
j_gene: TRBJ1-4
CDR3aa: CASSLVTASNEKLFF
CDR3nt: TGTGCCAGCAGCTTAGTGACAGCTTCTAATGAAAAACTGTTTTTT

d_gene: -
abundance: -
v_gene: TRBV11-2
j_gene: TRBJ2-6
CDR3aa: CASSRSRSASGANVLTF
CDR3nt: TGTGCCAGCAGCCGTTCAAGATCAGCCTCTGGGGCCAACGTCCTGACTTTC

d_gene: -
abundance: -
v_gene: TRBV10-3
j_gene: TRBJ2-7
CDR3aa: CAISDSVISYEQYF
CDR3nt: TGTGCCATCAGTGATTCGGTGATCTCCTACGAGCAGTACTTC

d_gene: -
abundance: -
v_gene: TRBV7-2
j_gene: TRBJ2-2
CDR3aa: CASSLELDTGELFF
CDR3nt: TGTGCCAGCAGCTTAGAACTGGACACCGGGGAGCTGTTTTTT

d_gene: TRBD2
abundance: -
v_gene: TRBV10-3
j_gene: TRBJ2-3
CDR3aa: CAIRPTSGRRTDTQYF
CDR3nt: TGTGCCATCAGACCGACTAGCGGGAGGCGCACAGATACGCAGTATTTT

d_gene: -
abundance: -
v_gene: TRBV7-3
j_gene: TRBJ2-7
CDR3aa: CASSLTLVSEQYF
CDR3nt: TGTGCCAGCAGCTTAACGTTGGTCTCCGAGCAGTACTTC

d_gene: -
abundance: once
v_gene: TRBV7-6
j_gene: TRBJ1-3
CDR3aa: CASSLEYSSGNTIYF
CDR3nt: TGTGCCAGCAGCTTAGAATACAGCTCTGGAAACACCATATATTTT

d_gene: TRBD2
abundance: -
v_gene: TRBV5-5
j_gene: TRBJ2-1
CDR3aa: CASSYPSIRTSYNEQFF
CDR3nt: TGTGCCAGCAGCTACCCTTCTATCAGGACTAGCTACAATGAGCAGTTCTTC

d_gene: -
abundance: -
v_gene: TRBV2
j_gene: TRBJ2-7
CDR3aa: CASSDRTVYEQYF
CDR3nt: TGTGCCAGCAGTGACCGGACAGTCTACGAGCAGTACTTC

d_gene: TRBD1
abundance: -
v_gene: TRBV7-2
j_gene: TRBJ2-5
CDR3aa: CASSAGTAEAQYF
CDR3nt: TGTGCCAGCAGCGCCGGGACAGCAGAGGCCCAGTACTTC

d_gene: -
abundance: -
v_gene: TRBV6-5
j_gene: TRBJ1-5
CDR3aa: CASKGVRTPNQPQHF
CDR3nt: TGTGCCAGCAAGGGGGTACGTACGCCAAATCAGCCCCAGCATTTT

d_gene: -
abundance: -
v_gene: TRBV9
j_gene: TRBJ2-2
CDR3aa: CASSVAQGGRTGELFF
CDR3nt: TGTGCCAGCAGCGTAGCCCAGGGAGGCCGTACCGGGGAGCTGTTTTTT

d_gene: TRBD1
abundance: -
v_gene: TRBV18
j_gene: TRBJ1-4
CDR3aa: CASSPGTGEEKLFF
CDR3nt: TGTGCCAGCTCACCCGGGACAGGGGAGGAAAAACTGTTTTTT

d_gene: -
abundance: -
v_gene: TRBV18
j_gene: TRBJ2-5
CDR3aa: CASSPAPQETQYF
CDR3nt: TGTGCCAGCTCACCAGCCCCTCAAGAGACCCAGTACTTC

d_gene: TRBD1
abundance: -
v_gene: TRBV28
j_gene: TRBJ1-4
CDR3aa: CASRTGGSNEKLFF
CDR3nt: TGTGCCAGCAGGACAGGGGGTTCTAATGAAAAACTGTTTTTT

d_gene: -
abundance: -
v_gene: TRBV3-1/TRBV3-2
j_gene: TRBJ2-5
CDR3aa: CASSQAGTPQETQYF
CDR3nt: TGTGCCAGCAGCCAAGCAGGGACCCCCCAAGAGACCCAGTACTTC

d_gene: -
abundance: once
v_gene: TRBV24-1
j_gene: TRBJ2-5
CDR3aa: CATTDRYQETQYF
CDR3nt: TGTGCCACCACTGACAGGTACCAAGAGACCCAGTACTTC

d_gene: -
abundance: -
v_gene: TRBV28
j_gene: TRBJ2-3
CDR3aa: CASSSVDTQYF
CDR3nt: TGTGCCAGCAGCTCAGTAGATACGCAGTATTTT

d_gene: TRBD1
abundance: -
v_gene: TRBV7-2
j_gene: TRBJ2-7
CDR3aa: CASSKYTGGYSYEQYF
CDR3nt: TGTGCCAGCAGCAAATACACAGGGGGTTACTCCTACGAGCAGTACTTC

d_gene: -
abundance: once
v_gene: TRBV19
j_gene: TRBJ1-1
CDR3aa: CASSGAEAFF
CDR3nt: TGTGCCAGTAGTGGGGCTGAAGCTTTCTTT

d_gene: -
abundance: -
v_gene: TRBV15
j_gene: TRBJ2-1
CDR3aa: CATSRDRAGHNEQFF
CDR3nt: TGTGCCACCAGCAGAGATCGGGCGGGGCACAATGAGCAGTTCTTC

d_gene: TRBD1
abundance: -
v_gene: TRBV7-9
j_gene: TRBJ2-7
CDR3aa: CASSFGTGGAKSYEQYF
CDR3nt: TGTGCCAGCAGCTTCGGGACAGGGGGCGCGAAATCCTACGAGCAGTACTTC

d_gene: TRBD2
abundance: -
v_gene: TRBV10-3
j_gene: TRBJ2-5
CDR3aa: CAISEGLAGTGETQYF
CDR3nt: TGTGCCATCAGTGAGGGGCTAGCGGGAACGGGGGAGACCCAGTACTTC

d_gene: TRBD1
abundance: -
v_gene: TRBV28
j_gene: TRBJ2-3
CDR3aa: CASPPIGTGGRKAGGADTQYF
CDR3nt: TGTGCCAGCCCTCCGATAGGGACAGGGGGCAGGAAAGCGGGAGGGGCAGATACGCAGTATTTT

d_gene: -
abundance: -
v_gene: TRBV3-1/TRBV3-2
j_gene: TRBJ1-4
CDR3aa: CASSQGGTNEKLFF
CDR3nt: TGTGCCAGCAGCCAAGGTGGCACAAATGAAAAACTGTTTTTT